This T cell receptor (beta chain) was identified in a study of T cells after yellow fever vaccination. Via MiXCR, TCRdb re-called the 5' RACE reads, giving one row per CDR3 protein. Counted here are around 340,000 distinct CDR3 sequences, 12% occurring once; the ten biggest clones make up 2.5% to 3.5%. Germline CDR1 is SNHLY and CDR2 is FYNNEI. The CDR3 is 17 residues long. V shed 7 bases and J 6 bases; nucleotides not matched to a gene: 11. This clonotype was seen a few times. The target antigen is unknown. The study, taken as a whole, reports: The study noted that FACS-sorted repertoires could contain abundant clonotypes contaminating from the bulk population.

Source: CD4+ T cells sorted from PBMCs, taken 15 days after the yellow fever booster vaccination. The clonotype comes from a young man who received the YFV17D yellow fever vaccine. The V call is TRBV2, the J call TRBJ2-3; 15 nucleotides line up with TRBD2. The CDR3 loop is CASTTGLAGGPWDTQYF. The CDR3 DNA reads TGTGCCAGCACCACCGGACTAGCGGGGGGGCCGTGGGATACGCAGTATTTT.